This T cell receptor beta chain was recovered during a study of CXCR3-negative and CXCR3-positive naive CD8 T cells. CDR1 and CDR2 from the germline V gene are SQVTM and ANQGSEA. The CDR3 runs to 19 residues. Worth noting for this clonotype: Its antigen is still unknown.

Sorting yielded triplicates of 300,000 cells for each CD8+ T cell subset. The method, 5' RACE with UMI labels, was used to prepare the TRB cDNA libraries. Using the 5' RACE reads, TCRdb records one entry per CDR3 protein without DNA. The sample's table shows thousands of distinct CDR3 sequences. Whole-study results and caveats: Naive subsets displayed similar surface CD5, and TCR strength was inferred from TRB CDR3 properties.

The source of this sequence is a human donor in good health. Some clones in this sample may be carry-over from other donors' samples. Material for sequencing was naive CXCR3- CD8+ T cells from blood. The sample's subset: CD45RO-CCR7+CD27+CD95- naive CD8+ T cells lacking CXCR3 (TNR3-). The V call is TRBV29-1, the J call TRBJ2-5; TCRdb calls TRBD2, which cannot be checked without DNA. The CDR3 loop is CSEIKGTSGRSCPRGTQYF.